The subject of this entry is one T cell receptor (beta chain). Its antigen is not identified. The entry originates in a study of CXCR3-negative and CXCR3-positive naive CD8 T cells. Study details: Per library, roughly 1.6 +/- 0.3 million reads; 120 million to 150 million TRB reads overall.

All TRB cDNA libraries came from 5' RACE performed with UMI labels. One entry per CDR3 protein, without DNA, is what TCRdb gives after re-calling the 5' RACE reads. This sample carries approximately 100,000 distinct CDR3 sequences, with less than 0.4% going to the ten biggest clones. With 250,000 to 350,000 cells each, the CD8+ T cell subsets were individually sorted in triplicate. Those CD8+ T cells considered naive were CD45RO-CCR7+CD27+CD95-. Study-level findings and limits: Against CXCR3-negative naive cells, CXCR3-positive naive cells showed more hydrophobic TRB CDR3s. Comparably high diversity was seen in both naive subsets, and much lower diversity in memory CD8+ cells.

Germline V gene data show CDR1 as LNHDA and CDR2 as SQIVND (reference sequence). This CDR3 is built from 12 residues. What was sequenced was naive CXCR3+ CD8+ T cells from blood. Subset reported: CD45RO-CCR7+CD27+CD95- naive CD8+ T cells expressing CXCR3 (TNR3+). This TCR derives from a human donor in good health. Some clones in this sample may be carry-over from other donors' samples. The chain combines TRBV19 with TRBJ2-1; the D call from TCRdb, TRBD2, cannot be confirmed without DNA. CDR3 residues: CATGTSHNEQFF. Looking up the rest from reference TRBV19 and TRBJ2-1 gives the full variable domain: DGGITQSPKYLFRKEGQNVTLSCEQNLNHDAMYWYRQDPGQGLRLIYYSQIVNDFQKGDIAEGYSVSREKKESFPLTVTSAQKNPTAFYLCATGTSHNEQFFGPGTRLTVL.